The present T cell receptor (beta chain) was sequenced within a study of shared clonotypes between healthy human individuals. Comments on this clone: Its antigen remains unidentified.

Sequenced by immunoSEQ multiplex PCR; TCRdb stores in-frame clones only, minus some. This table holds millions of clones, 90% to 95% found once. Naive CD8 cells lacked CD45RO and underwent positive selection for CCR7, leaving out terminally differentiated effector memory CD45RA+ cells. Study results and limitations: Genetic and exposure-history diversity was limited by the small donor number.

Germline trimming cut 7 bases from V and 5 bases from J; bases unmatched to any gene: 15. This CDR3 is 17 amino acids long. Sequencing was performed on naive CD8+ T cells from PBMCs. The chain recombines TRBV23-1 with TRBJ1-5, with 9 bases aligning to TRBD1. TRBV23-1 is marked as an open reading frame, function uncertain. This sequence was found in a man between 18 and 29 years old in good health. Some clones in this sample may be carry-over from other donors' samples. The CDR3, as DNA: TGCGCCAGCAAGTCAAAGGGACGGGACAGGGATTATCAGCCCCAGCATTTT. The encoded protein is CASKSKGRDRDYQPQHF.